The clone carrying this TCR beta chain is large in the sample. This specimen comes from a study of OX40 agonist ivuxolimab in advanced cancers. Sequencing was performed with immunoSEQ multiplex PCR; in TCRdb, only in-frame clones are kept and a portion is missing. This table holds some 19,000 clones, 83% found once. The germline V gene encodes CDR1 MNHNY and CDR2 SVGAGI (reference sequence). The V gene lost 6 bases and the J gene lost 3 bases, with 11 bases spanning the gap. The CDR3 is made up of 13 amino acids. The sequence derives from an adult with an advanced solid tumor such as melanoma, head and neck, liver or kidney cancer. The rearrangement links TRBV6-6 to TRBJ1-1; D is ambiguous. Sequences were derived from CD4+ or CD8+ T cells sorted from blood, sampled in a trial of the OX40 agonist ivuxolimab. The CDR3 region is CASSVSTHTEAFF. The CDR3 DNA is TGTGCCAGCAGCGTATCGACCCACACTGAAGCTTTCTTT.